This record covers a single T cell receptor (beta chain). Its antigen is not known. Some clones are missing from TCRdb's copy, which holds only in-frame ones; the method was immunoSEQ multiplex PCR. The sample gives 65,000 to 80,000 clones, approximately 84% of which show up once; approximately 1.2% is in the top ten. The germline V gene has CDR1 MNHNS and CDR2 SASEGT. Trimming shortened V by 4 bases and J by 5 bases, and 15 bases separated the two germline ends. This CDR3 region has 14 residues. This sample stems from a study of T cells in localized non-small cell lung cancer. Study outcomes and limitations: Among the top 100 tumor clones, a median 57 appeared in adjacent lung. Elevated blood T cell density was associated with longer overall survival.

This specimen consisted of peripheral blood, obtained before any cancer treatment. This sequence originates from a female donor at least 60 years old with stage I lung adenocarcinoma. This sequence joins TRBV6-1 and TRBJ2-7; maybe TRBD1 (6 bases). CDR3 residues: CASSGIRSGDEQYF. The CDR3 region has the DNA TGTGCCAGCAGTGGAATTCGCTCAGGGGACGAGCAGTACTTC.